What follows are 25 T cell receptor beta chains derived from one specimen sequenced in a study of T-cell reconstitution after alpha-beta-depleted transplantation in children. The TCRbeta library incorporated unique molecular identifiers. TCRdb ran MiXCR on the PCR reads and lists one entry per CDR3 protein. The sample lists around 700,000 distinct CDR3 sequences, around 13% occurring once. This sample comprised PBMCs, obtained before TCRalphabeta/CD19-depleted stem cell transplant. The receptor set was obtained from a girl aged 2 to 10 with congenital amegakaryocytic thrombocytopenia, due to receive a stem cell transplant.

The table lists this clonotype with a few counts. The chain has TRBV12-5 and TRBJ1-5; tentative D call: TRBD1 (5 bases). The length of the CDR3 is 21 residues. CDR1 is LGHNT, CDR2 FRNRAP, per germline. The germline V and J ends were trimmed by 2 bases and 5 bases, with 31 bases remaining between them. CDR3 coding DNA: TGTGCTAGTGGTTTGAGTGTTTTCCAAATTGACCGGGACGGAAGATATCAGCCCCAGCATTTT. It yields the protein CASGLSVFQIDRDGRYQPQHF.

Many counts were recorded for this clonotype. V is TRBV29-1 and J is TRBJ1-1; 8 nucleotides align to TRBD1. This CDR3 spans 13 amino acids. V shed 7 bases, J shed 4 bases, and the junction held 8 bases outside the gene matches. From germline, CDR1 is SQVTM and CDR2 ANQGSEA. CDR3 residues: CSADRGLGTEAFF. The CDR3 DNA sequence: TGCAGCGCCGACAGGGGTCTAGGCACTGAAGCTTTCTTT.

The chain carries TRBV20-1 and TRBJ1-5; a weak D match, TRBD1 (6 bases). Germline V gene lookup returns CDR1 DFQATT and CDR2 SNEGSKA (reference sequence). CDR3 length: 14 residues. Trimming left V 6 bases short and J 1 base short, with 13 bases between. The CDR3 DNA reads TGCAGTGCAACCGGGACACCAAGCAATCAGCCCCAGCATTTT. Amino acids: CSATGTPSNQPQHF.

V usage is TRBV2 and J usage is TRBJ2-1; a possible D gene is TRBD2 (7 bases). The ends were cut back, 6 bases at V and 10 bases at J, with 22 bases in the middle. The CDR3 consists of 15 residues. Germline CDR1 reads SNHLY; CDR2 reads FYNNEI. The CDR3, as DNA: TGTGCCAGCAGGATGGGGGGGTTGGGGGCATGGGAGCAGTTCTTC. This codes for CASRMGGLGAWEQFF. Using reference TRBV2 and TRBJ2-1 for the parts outside the CDR3, the full variable domain is EPEVTQTPSHQVTQMGQEVILRCVPISNHLYFYWYRQILGQKVEFLVSFYNNEISEKSEIFDDQFSVERPDGSNFTLKIRSTKLEDSAMYFCASRMGGLGAWEQFFGPGTRLTVL.

This clonotype was seen many times. This chain links TRBV5-1 with TRBJ2-7; no firm D call. CDR1 is SGHRS, CDR2 YFSETQ, per germline. The CDR3 contains 15 residues. V lost 0 bases and J lost 0, with 10 bases in between. CDR3 in amino acids: CASSLVAGSSYEQYF. The CDR3 nucleotides read TGCGCCAGCAGCTTGGTCGCAGGCAGCTCCTACGAGCAGTACTTC.

This clonotype was counted ten times or more. The chain has TRBV7-9 and TRBJ2-1; 8 bases fit TRBD1. CDR1 is SEHNR, CDR2 FQNEAQ, per germline (reference sequence). The CDR3 is made up of 15 amino acids. J lost 4 bases, V lost 5 bases, and 7 bases had no gene match. The CDR3 reads CASSRTGLRYNEQFF. The CDR3 DNA is TGTGCCAGCAGCCGGACAGGGCTTCGATACAATGAGCAGTTCTTC.

This chain links TRBV6-1 with TRBJ1-1, with D unresolved. This CDR3 has 12 amino acids. The V end lost 11 bases, the J end lost 3 bases, and 13 bases lay between the germline ends. Germline values: CDR1 MNHNS, CDR2 SASEGT. CDR3: CACYSVDTEAFF. The CDR3 DNA follows: TGTGCCTGTTATTCGGTTGACACTGAAGCTTTCTTT.

Only a few counts were recorded for this clonotype. The chain couples TRBV5-1 to TRBJ2-2; D possibly corresponds to TRBD1 (6 bases). Germline CDR1 and CDR2: SGHRS and YFSETQ. Trimming took 4 bases from V and 3 from J, leaving 16 bases between them. The CDR3 is 16 amino acids. The CDR3 loop is CASSRKATGYTGELFF. The DNA for the CDR3 is TGCGCCAGCAGCCGAAAAGCAACAGGGTACACCGGGGAGCTGTTTTTT.

This clonotype was counted ten times or more. The CDR3 end shows no conserved phenylalanine or tryptophan, and so a read error is likely. The chain joins TRBV29-1 to TRBJ2-7; D might be TRBD1 (6 bases). V shed 3 bases and J shed 4 bases, with 13 bases lying between them. Germline CDR1 and CDR2: SQVTM and ANQGSEA. The CDR3 has 13 amino acids. The CDR3 coding sequence is TGCAGCGTTGAGGATGCAGGGGCGTACGAGCAGTACCTC. This encodes CSVEDAGAYEQYL.

This clonotype was observed a handful of times. The genes are TRBV9 and TRBJ2-5, with D possibly matching TRBD2 (6 bases). Trimming stripped 0 bases from V and 6 bases from J, with 15 bases between. Germline V gene data show CDR1 as SGDLS and CDR2 as YYNGEE. There are 15 residues in the CDR3. Written as DNA, the CDR3 is TGTGCCAGCAGCGTAGTGCCCGGGGAGGAGCAGACCCAGTACTTC. This codes for CASSVVPGEEQTQYF.

On this clonotype itself: This may be a read error, as it is one base from a much larger clone. This chain links TRBV20-1 with TRBJ2-3; D is undetermined. This CDR3 spans 15 amino acids. Trimming stripped 6 bases from V and 3 bases from J, with 19 bases between. CDR1 DFQATT and CDR2 SNEGSKA come from the germline V gene (reference sequence). The CDR3 protein is CSAGTAVDWTDTQYF. The DNA of the CDR3 is TGCAGTGCCGGAACCGCGGTGGATTGGACAGATACGCAGTATTTT.

DNA of the CDR3: TGTGCCAGCAGCGGAGCGGGAGTAGGATACGAGCAGTACTTC. It encodes CASSGAGVGYEQYF. The J gene is TRBJ2-7, the V gene TRBV9; 8 nucleotides match TRBD2. Germline V gives CDR1 SGDLS, CDR2 YYNGEE. J was trimmed by 4 bases and V by 3 bases; bases with no gene match: 6. The length of the CDR3 is 14 residues.

This clonotype was observed at least ten times. The chain employs TRBV20-1 and TRBJ2-7, with D possibly TRBD2 on 6 matching bases. The CDR3 covers 12 residues. Germline assignment: CDR1 DFQATT and CDR2 SNEGSKA (reference sequence). V was cut by 0 bases and J by 13 bases, with 16 bases left in between. This CDR3 reads CSARDPGGIVYF. The CDR3 bases are TGCAGTGCTAGAGACCCGGGCGGGATAGTATACTTC.

V is TRBV30 and J is TRBJ2-7; D remains unclear. The CDR3 is 12 amino acids. V dropped 2 bases and J dropped 3 bases, with 8 bases sitting between them. CDR1 is GTSNPN, CDR2 SVGIG, per germline (reference sequence). Written as DNA, the CDR3 is TGTGCCTGGAGTCAGACCAACTACGAGCAGTACTTC. Protein product: CAWSQTNYEQYF.

This clonotype was recorded many times. This chain's CDR3 is CSEQGPDTQYF. DNA for the CDR3: TGCAGCGAACAGGGACCAGATACGCAGTATTTT. This chain links TRBV29-1 with TRBJ2-3, with a tentative D call TRBD1 (6 bases). V lost 7 bases and J 4 bases, leaving 9 bases between the germline ends. Germline V gene data show CDR1 as SQVTM and CDR2 as ANQGSEA. The CDR3 totals 11 residues.

This clonotype was picked up many times. This chain uses TRBV28 with TRBJ2-2; D is ambiguous. Germline CDR1 and CDR2: MDHEN and SYDVKM. The CDR3 is made up of 13 amino acids. V gave up 3 bases and J gave up 6 bases, with 8 bases separating them. The CDR3: CASSFRLAGELFF. For the CDR3, the DNA is TGTGCCAGCAGTTTCCGGCTAGCCGGGGAGCTGTTTTTT.

This clonotype turned up a few times. CDR3 amino acids: CASRGQGAAEAFF. The CDR3 nucleotides read TGCGCCAGCCGGGGACAGGGTGCCGCTGAAGCTTTCTTT. The chain combines TRBV5-1 with TRBJ1-1, with 9 bases lining up with TRBD1. From germline, CDR1 is SGHRS and CDR2 YFSETQ. The CDR3 sequence is 13 residues long. V was pared by 7 bases and J by 6 bases, with 7 bases of the junction left unmatched.

There are a few counts of this clonotype. This chain connects TRBV29-1 to TRBJ2-3; possible D gene TRBD1, 6 bases. V lost 0 bases and J 2 bases, leaving 12 bases between the germline ends. The CDR3 is 15 amino acids. Germline V CDR1 and CDR2: SQVTM, ANQGSEA. CDR3 sequence reads: CSVEDPQGPTDTQYF. CDR3 nucleotides: TGCAGCGTTGAAGATCCACAGGGACCCACAGATACGCAGTATTTT.

There are many counts of this clonotype. The chain links TRBV7-6 to TRBJ2-3; possibly TRBD2 for D (6 bases). There are 17 residues in the CDR3. Trimming shortened V by 2 bases and J by 5 bases, and 20 bases separated the two germline ends. Looked up from germline, CDR1 is SGHVS and CDR2 is FNYEAQ. In DNA form, the CDR3 reads TGTGCCAGCAGCTTAATTTTGTCCAAAACCGGGGGAGATACGCAGTATTTT. The encoded protein is CASSLILSKTGGDTQYF.

This clonotype was detected many times. The chain is built from TRBV29-1 and TRBJ2-6, with a possible D match to TRBD2 (5 bases). The CDR3 contains 16 residues. V was shortened by 3 bases and J by 0 bases, with 12 bases between the two germline ends. Germline values: CDR1 SQVTM, CDR2 ANQGSEA. The chain's CDR3 is CSVDDTGSSGANVLTF. The CDR3 DNA sequence: TGCAGCGTTGACGACACGGGAAGCTCTGGGGCCAACGTCCTGACTTTC.

The chain joins TRBV15 to TRBJ1-1, with no clear D. The length of the CDR3 is 14 residues. V was pared by 0 bases and J by 5 bases, with 10 bases between. Per the germline V gene, CDR1 is LNHNV and CDR2 is YYDKDF (reference sequence). The CDR3 coding sequence is TGTGCCACCAGCAGAGACTTGCCTGGAACTGAAGCTTTCTTT. It codes for CATSRDLPGTEAFF.

This clonotype has just a few counts. The chain carries TRBV29-1 and TRBJ2-1; 10 nucleotides align to TRBD2. The germline CDR1 and CDR2 sequences are SQVTM and ANQGSEA. V was clipped by 0 bases and J by 6 bases; unmatched bases: 11. The CDR3 runs 17 residues. The CDR3 DNA reads TGCAGCGTTGAAGACTATGGCGGGCTAGCGGGGGTCAATGAGCAGTTCTTC. It is translated as CSVEDYGGLAGVNEQFF.

Many counts were recorded for this clonotype. The chain recombines TRBV29-1 with TRBJ2-5; D is unresolved. CDR3 length: 14 amino acids. CDR1 is SQVTM and CDR2 is ANQGSEA in the germline V gene. Trimming cost V 3 bases and J 5 bases, with 16 bases left between them. In DNA form, the CDR3 reads TGCAGCGTTGATTGGCAGGCTGTAGGGGAGACCCAGTACTTC. Translation gives CSVDWQAVGETQYF.

This clonotype showed up many times. CDR3 residues: CASSGLAGIPYEQYF. The CDR3 DNA follows: TGTGCCAGCAGCGGACTAGCGGGGATACCCTACGAGCAGTACTTC. The chain is built from TRBV12-3 or TRBV12-4 and TRBJ2-7, with TRBD2 identical over 12 bases. The ends lost 6 bases at V and 2 bases at J; junction bases unmatched: 5. The CDR3 spans 15 residues.

This rearrangement joins TRBV12-3 or TRBV12-4 to TRBJ2-7; 12 bases line up with TRBD2. The CDR3 has 18 residues. V dropped 5 bases and J dropped 1; count of bases not matched to a gene: 12. This CDR3 is CASSTNGLAGSKSYEQYF. CDR3 in DNA: TGTGCCAGCAGTACGAACGGACTAGCGGGATCTAAGTCCTACGAGCAGTACTTC.